The entry that follows covers one T cell receptor beta chain sequence. Per the original data handling: Counts of nucleated cells, estimated from reference gene primer amplification, were obtained. Measured with immunoSEQ multiplex PCR; TCRdb has only the in-frame clones, and not every one. The D gene and trimming were derived from the DNA, and the V and J assignments and clone size from that table. Among 490,000 or so clones, about 88% were seen once, and the ten largest hold around 7.9%. The data belong to a study of blood T cell repertoires in COVID-19. Across the study: Sites in the United States, Italy and Spain provided acute and convalescent COVID-19 samples. Sample material is recorded as cDNA or gDNA derived from T cells, B-cell-depleted T cells, or PBMCs.

Germline loops: CDR1 MNHEY, CDR2 SMNVEV (reference sequence). J gave up 4 bases and V 6 bases, and 8 bases lay outside the gene matches. There are 15 residues in the CDR3. This sequence originates from a woman between 55 and 75 years old who had recovered from COVID-19. Sequencing used PBMCs or T cells enriched from blood (not recorded which). The chain carries TRBV27 and TRBJ1-3, with 8 bases identical to TRBD1. The CDR3 here is CASRDRQGSGNTIYF. Written as DNA, the CDR3 is TGTGCCAGCAGGGACCGACAGGGGTCGGGAAACACCATATATTTT.